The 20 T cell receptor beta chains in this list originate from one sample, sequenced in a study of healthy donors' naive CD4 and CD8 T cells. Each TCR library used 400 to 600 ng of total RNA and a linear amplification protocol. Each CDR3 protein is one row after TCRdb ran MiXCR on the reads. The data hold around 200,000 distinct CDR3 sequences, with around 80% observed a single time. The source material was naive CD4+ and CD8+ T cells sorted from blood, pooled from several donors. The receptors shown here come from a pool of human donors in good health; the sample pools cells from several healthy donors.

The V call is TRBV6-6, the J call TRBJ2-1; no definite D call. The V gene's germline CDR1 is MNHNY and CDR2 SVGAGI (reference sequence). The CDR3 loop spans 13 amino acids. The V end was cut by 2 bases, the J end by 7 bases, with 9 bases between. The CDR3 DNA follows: TGTGCCAGCAGTTACACCCCCAGGAATGAGCAGTTCTTC. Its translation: CASSYTPRNEQFF.

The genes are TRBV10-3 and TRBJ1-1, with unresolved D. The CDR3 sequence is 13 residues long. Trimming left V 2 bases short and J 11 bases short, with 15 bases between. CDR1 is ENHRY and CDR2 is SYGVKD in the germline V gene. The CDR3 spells CAISEEGLSVAFF. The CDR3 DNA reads TGTGCCATCAGTGAGGAGGGCCTCAGTGTTGCTTTCTTT.

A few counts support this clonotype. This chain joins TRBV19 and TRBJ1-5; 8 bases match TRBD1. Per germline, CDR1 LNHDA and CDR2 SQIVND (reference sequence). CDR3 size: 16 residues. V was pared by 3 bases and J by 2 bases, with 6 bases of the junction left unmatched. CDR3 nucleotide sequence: TGTGCCAGTAGTATTACAGGGGGAGTCGGCAATCAGCCCCAGCATTTT. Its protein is CASSITGGVGNQPQHF.

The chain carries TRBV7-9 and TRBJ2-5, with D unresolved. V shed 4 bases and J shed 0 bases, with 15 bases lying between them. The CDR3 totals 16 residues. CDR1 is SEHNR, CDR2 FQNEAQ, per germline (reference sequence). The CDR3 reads CASSSGFQDHQETQYF. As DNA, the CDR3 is TGTGCCAGCAGCTCTGGTTTTCAGGACCACCAAGAGACCCAGTACTTC.

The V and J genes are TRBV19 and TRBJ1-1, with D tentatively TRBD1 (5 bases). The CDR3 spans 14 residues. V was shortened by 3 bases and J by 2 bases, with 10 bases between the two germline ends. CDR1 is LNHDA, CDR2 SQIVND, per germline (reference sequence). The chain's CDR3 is CASSMGRVNTEAFF. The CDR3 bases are TGTGCCAGTAGTATGGGACGTGTAAACACTGAAGCTTTCTTT. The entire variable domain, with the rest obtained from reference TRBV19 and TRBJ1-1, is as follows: DGGITQSPKYLFRKEGQNVTLSCEQNLNHDAMYWYRQDPGQGLRLIYYSQIVNDFQKGDIAEGYSVSREKKESFPLTVTSAQKNPTAFYLCASSMGRVNTEAFFGQGTRLTVV.

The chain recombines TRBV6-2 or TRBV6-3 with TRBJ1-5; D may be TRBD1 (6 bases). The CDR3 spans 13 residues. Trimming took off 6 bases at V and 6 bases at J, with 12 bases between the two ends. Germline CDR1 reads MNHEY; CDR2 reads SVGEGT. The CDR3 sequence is CASSGQIGQPQHF. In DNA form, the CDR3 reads TGTGCCAGCAGCGGACAGATCGGTCAGCCCCAGCATTTT.

The CDR3, as DNA: TGTGCCAGCACCCAAGCCGGACTGGTACAAGAGACCCAGTACTTC. Its translation: CASTQAGLVQETQYF. J is TRBJ2-5 and V is TRBV6-5, with TRBD2 as a possible D gene (5 bases). The V gene's germline CDR1 is MNHEY and CDR2 SVGAGI. Trimming cost V 7 bases and J 2 bases, with 17 bases left between them. The CDR3 covers 15 residues.

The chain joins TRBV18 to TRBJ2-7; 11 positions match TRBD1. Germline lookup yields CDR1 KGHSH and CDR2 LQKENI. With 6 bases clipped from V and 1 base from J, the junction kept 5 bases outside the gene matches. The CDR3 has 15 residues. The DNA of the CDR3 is TGTGCCAGCTCCCTCCGGGACAGGGGGTCCTACGAGCAGTACTTC. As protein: CASSLRDRGSYEQYF.

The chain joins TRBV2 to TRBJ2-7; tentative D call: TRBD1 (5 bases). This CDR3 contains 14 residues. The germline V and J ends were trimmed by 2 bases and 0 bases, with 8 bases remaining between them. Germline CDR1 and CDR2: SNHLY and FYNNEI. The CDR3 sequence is CASSELGPSYEQYF. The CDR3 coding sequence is TGTGCCAGCAGTGAACTGGGGCCCTCCTACGAGCAGTACTTC. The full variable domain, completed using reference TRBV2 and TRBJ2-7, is EPEVTQTPSHQVTQMGQEVILRCVPISNHLYFYWYRQILGQKVEFLVSFYNNEISEKSEIFDDQFSVERPDGSNFTLKIRSTKLEDSAMYFCASSELGPSYEQYFGPGTRLTVT.

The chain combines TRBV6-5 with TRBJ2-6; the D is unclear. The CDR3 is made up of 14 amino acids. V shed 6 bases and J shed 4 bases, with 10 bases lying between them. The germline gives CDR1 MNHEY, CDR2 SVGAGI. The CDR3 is CASSYVTGANVLTF. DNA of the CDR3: TGTGCCAGCAGCTACGTAACCGGGGCCAACGTCCTGACTTTC.

In DNA, the CDR3 is TGTGCCAGCAGCCAAGATCCCCCCGGATCAACTAATGAAAAACTGTTTTTT. It codes for CASSQDPPGSTNEKLFF. V is TRBV4-2 and J is TRBJ1-4; D gene uncertain. There are 17 residues in the CDR3. Germline-derived CDR1 and CDR2 are LGHNA and YNFKEQ. Trimming took off 0 bases at V and 0 bases at J, with 11 bases between the two ends.

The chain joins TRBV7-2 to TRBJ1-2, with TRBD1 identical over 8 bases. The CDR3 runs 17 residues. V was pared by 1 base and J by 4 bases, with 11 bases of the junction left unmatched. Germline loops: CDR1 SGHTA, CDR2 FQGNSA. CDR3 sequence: CASSLGRDRGFLYGYTF. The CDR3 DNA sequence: TGTGCCAGCAGCTTAGGGCGTGACAGGGGTTTCCTCTATGGCTACACCTTC.

DNA for the CDR3: TGTGCCAGCAGCCAAAGAGGGATAAGGGGTAACACTGAAGCTTTCTTT. Its protein product is CASSQRGIRGNTEAFF. The rearrangement links TRBV11-1 to TRBJ1-1, with a possible D match to TRBD1 (5 bases). The CDR3 length is 16 residues. Trimming stripped 5 bases from V and 2 bases from J, with 18 bases between. CDR1 is SGHAT and CDR2 is FQDESV in the germline V gene (reference sequence). The complete variable domain, with remaining parts taken from reference TRBV11-1 and TRBJ1-1, reads EAEVAQSPRYKITEKSQAVAFWCDPISGHATLYWYRQILGQGPELLVQFQDESVVDDSQLPKDRFSAERLKGVDSTLKIQPAELGDSAMYLCASSQRGIRGNTEAFFGQGTRLTVV.

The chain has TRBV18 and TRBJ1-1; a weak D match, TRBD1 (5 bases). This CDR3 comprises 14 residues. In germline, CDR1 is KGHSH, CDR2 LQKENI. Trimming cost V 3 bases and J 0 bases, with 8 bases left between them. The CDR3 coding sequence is TGTGCCAGCTCACCGCAGGGTGTGAACACTGAAGCTTTCTTT. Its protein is CASSPQGVNTEAFF.

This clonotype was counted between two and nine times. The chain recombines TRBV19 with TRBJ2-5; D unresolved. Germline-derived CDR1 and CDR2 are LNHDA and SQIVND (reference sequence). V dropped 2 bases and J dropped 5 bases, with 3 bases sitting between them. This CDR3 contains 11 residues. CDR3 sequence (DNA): TGTGCCAGTAGTATATCGGAGACCCAGTACTTC. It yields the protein CASSISETQYF.

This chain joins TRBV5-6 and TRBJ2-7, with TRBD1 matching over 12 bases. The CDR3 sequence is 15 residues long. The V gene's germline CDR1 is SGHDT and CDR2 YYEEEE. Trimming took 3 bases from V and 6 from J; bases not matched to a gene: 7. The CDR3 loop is CASSWGTGGTCEQYF. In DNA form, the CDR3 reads TGTGCCAGCAGCTGGGGGACAGGGGGCACCTGCGAGCAGTACTTC. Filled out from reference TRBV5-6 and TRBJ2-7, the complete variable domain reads DAGVTQSPTHLIKTRGQQVTLRCSPKSGHDTVSWYQQALGQGPQFIFQYYEEEERQRGNFPDRFSGHQFPNYSSELNVNALLLGDSALYLCASSWGTGGTCEQYFGPGTRLTVT.

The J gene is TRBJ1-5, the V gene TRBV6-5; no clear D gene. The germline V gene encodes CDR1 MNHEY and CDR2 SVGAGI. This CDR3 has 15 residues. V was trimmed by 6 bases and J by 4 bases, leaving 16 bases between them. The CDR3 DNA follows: TGTGCCAGCAGCTCCCTCCGGGCCGGTAATCAGCCCCAGCATTTT. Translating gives CASSSLRAGNQPQHF.

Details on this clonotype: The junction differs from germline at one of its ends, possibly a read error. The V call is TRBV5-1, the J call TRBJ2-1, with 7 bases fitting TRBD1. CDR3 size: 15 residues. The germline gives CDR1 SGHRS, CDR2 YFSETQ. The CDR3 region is CASSLGHDRANEQFF. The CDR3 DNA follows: TGTGCCAGCAGCTTGGGTCACGACAGGGCGAATGAGCAGTTCTTC.

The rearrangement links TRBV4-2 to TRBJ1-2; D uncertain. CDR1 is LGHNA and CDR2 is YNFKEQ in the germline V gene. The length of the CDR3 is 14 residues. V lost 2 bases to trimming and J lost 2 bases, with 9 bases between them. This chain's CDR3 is CASSQREINYGYTF. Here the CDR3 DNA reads TGTGCCAGCAGCCAACGAGAGATCAACTATGGCTACACCTTC.

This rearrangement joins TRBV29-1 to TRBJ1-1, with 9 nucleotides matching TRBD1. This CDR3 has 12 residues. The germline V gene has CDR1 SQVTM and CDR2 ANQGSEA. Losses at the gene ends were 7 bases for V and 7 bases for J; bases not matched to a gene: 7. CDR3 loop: CSAGTGRSEAFF. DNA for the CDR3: TGCAGCGCTGGGACAGGGAGAAGTGAAGCTTTCTTT.